Listed below are T cell receptor beta chains from one sample, sequenced in a study of blood T cells in healthy people across ages. One entry per CDR3 protein results from TCRdb running MiXCR on the 5' RACE reads. The sample records about 380,000 distinct CDR3 sequences, approximately 52% being singletons. The sample taken for sequencing was blood. These receptors originate from a man aged 55-75 years in good health. CDR3s include the opening cysteine and the closing phenylalanine or tryptophan. The D gene is left open where the match is weak. Rows may omit the clone size; those that give it use once, few, many or a size class.

D,J,V,size,CDR3,DNA
TRBD1,TRBJ2-3,TRBV7-2,NA,CASSPKFSGGTSTDTQYF,TGTGCCAGCAGCCCGAAATTCTCAGGGGGAACTAGCACAGATACGCAGTATTTT
NA,TRBJ1-1,TRBV28,NA,CASSGQFPSKAEAFF,TGTGCCAGCTCCGGACAGTTCCCTTCCAAGGCTGAAGCTTTCTTT
TRBD2,TRBJ2-7,TRBV25-1,NA,CASSASGGPSYEQYF,TGTGCCAGCAGTGCCAGCGGGGGTCCTTCCTACGAGCAGTACTTC
NA,TRBJ2-7,TRBV4-3,NA,CASSQFSSSYEQYF,TGCGCCAGCAGCCAATTTTCGAGCTCCTACGAGCAGTACTTC
TRBD1,TRBJ2-1,TRBV9,few,CASSVEVGGTGHYNEQFF,TGTGCCAGCAGCGTAGAGGTTGGGGGGACAGGGCATTACAATGAGCAGTTCTTC
TRBD2,TRBJ2-3,TRBV5-1,few,CASSFLETSGSTDTQYF,TGCGCCAGCAGCTTCCTCGAGACTAGCGGAAGCACAGATACGCAGTATTTT
TRBD2,TRBJ2-1,TRBV12-3/TRBV12-4,few,CASRETSGRFNEQFF,TGTGCCAGCAGGGAAACTAGCGGGAGGTTCAATGAGCAGTTCTTC
TRBD2,TRBJ2-4,TRBV27,NA,CASSLKTAGGPEKNIQYF,TGTGCCAGCAGTTTAAAGACTGCGGGAGGGCCTGAAAAAAACATTCAGTACTTC
NA,TRBJ2-5,TRBV7-2,NA,CASSLTGPLQYF,TGTGCCAGCAGCTTAACAGGACCACTCCAGTACTTC
NA,TRBJ1-1,TRBV2,once,CASSTVANTEAFF,TGTGCCAGCAGTACGGTGGCTAACACTGAAGCTTTCTTT
NA,TRBJ2-7,TRBV11-2,few,CASSSLRGSGEQYF,TGTGCCAGCAGCTCCCTCAGGGGTTCGGGCGAGCAGTACTTC
NA,TRBJ2-5,TRBV5-1,few,CASSLGPGAQETQYF,TGCGCCAGCAGCTTGGGGCCGGGGGCCCAAGAGACCCAGTACTTC
NA,TRBJ1-1,TRBV18,many,CASSLDLNTEAFF,TGTGCCAGCTCACTAGACTTGAACACTGAAGCTTTCTTT
NA,TRBJ1-4,TRBV7-8,NA,CASSLGAGGSEKLFF,TGTGCCAGCAGCTTAGGAGCGGGGGGATCGGAAAAACTGTTTTTT
TRBD2,TRBJ2-1,TRBV29-1,NA,CSVERLAGSYNERFF,TGCAGCGTTGAACGGCTAGCGGGCTCCTACAATGAGCGGTTCTTC
TRBD2,TRBJ2-7,TRBV4-1,NA,CASSQVAGGAYEQYF,TGCGCCAGCAGCCAAGTAGCGGGAGGGGCCTACGAGCAGTACTTC
NA,TRBJ2-1,TRBV5-1,NA,CASTKALADEQFF,TGCGCCAGCACCAAGGCCCTGGCCGATGAGCAGTTCTTC
TRBD1,TRBJ2-7,TRBV28,many,CASSPQPGQGRREQYF,TGTGCCAGCAGCCCTCAACCGGGACAGGGTAGGCGAGAGCAGTACTTC
NA,TRBJ2-1,TRBV20-1,NA,CGARGGGLGIYNEQFF,TGCGGTGCTAGAGGGGGAGGACTAGGGATCTACAATGAGCAGTTCTTC
NA,TRBJ2-5,TRBV6-1,many,CASSGGRKETQYF,TGTGCCAGCAGTGGGGGCCGTAAAGAGACCCAGTACTTC
NA,TRBJ2-7,TRBV9,NA,CASSVSVGVYEQYF,TGTGCCAGCAGCGTCAGCGTCGGGGTCTACGAGCAGTACTTC
NA,TRBJ2-3,TRBV23-1,NA,CASSHRRPHPGDTQYF,TGCGCCAGCAGTCATCGACGGCCACACCCAGGAGATACGCAGTATTTT
TRBD1,TRBJ1-2,TRBV7-8,NA,CASSPMGQGARGYTF,TGTGCCAGCAGCCCCATGGGACAGGGGGCGAGGGGCTACACCTTC
NA,TRBJ2-6,TRBV20-1,NA,CSAGNREMLSGANVLTF,TGCAGTGCCGGAAACAGGGAAATGCTCTCTGGGGCCAACGTCCTGACTTTC
NA,TRBJ2-5,TRBV5-1,NA,CASSGGTGQETQYF,TGCGCCAGCAGCGGGGGGACTGGCCAAGAGACCCAGTACTTC
NA,TRBJ2-7,TRBV7-2,NA,CASSWEQGKAYEQYF,TGTGCCAGCAGCTGGGAACAGGGAAAGGCCTACGAGCAGTACTTC
NA,TRBJ2-1,TRBV20-1,NA,CSARDLGRSSYNEQFF,TGCAGTGCTAGAGATCTAGGGCGGAGCTCCTACAATGAGCAGTTCTTC